This passage covers 3 T cell receptor beta chains from one sample sequenced in a study of cytomegalovirus exposure and HLA in healthy donors. A multiplex PCR was run with 60 Vbeta primers and 13 Jbeta primers. Profiled with immunoSEQ multiplex PCR; TCRdb holds only in-frame clones, not every one. The sample has 150,000 to 200,000 clones, about 78% seen once. Sequenced material: PBMCs. These receptors came from a man between 40 and 49 years old in good health and CMV-seronegative.

This chain connects TRBV4-2 to TRBJ1-5; D gene unclear. Trimming removed 8 bases at V and 5 bases at J, with 16 bases between. The CDR3 spans 14 residues. The germline V gene has CDR1 LGHNA and CDR2 YNFKEQ. CDR3 residues: CASSLRLRDQPQHF. The CDR3 DNA is TGTGCCAGCTCCCTCAGACTACGGGATCAGCCCCAGCATTTT.

The chain has TRBV7-2 and TRBJ2-5, with 9 bases identical to TRBD1. The CDR3 runs to 13 residues. The V gene end was trimmed by 5 bases and the J gene end by 4 bases; junction bases not matched to a gene: 2. Germline values: CDR1 SGHTA, CDR2 FQGNSA. Written as DNA, the CDR3 is TGTGCCAGCAGCCCGGGACAGGGAGAGACCCAGTACTTC. Encoded protein: CASSPGQGETQYF.

This clone appeared a few times. The chain uses TRBV19 and TRBJ2-5; 9 positions agree with TRBD1. The CDR3 totals 14 residues. Looked up from germline, CDR1 is LNHDA and CDR2 is SQIVND (reference sequence). With 7 bases clipped from V and 4 bases from J, the junction kept 7 bases outside the gene matches. The CDR3 bases are TGTGCCAGTACGAGACAGGGGGAGGCAGAGACCCAGTACTTC. This gives the protein CASTRQGEAETQYF.